One sample yielded the 23 T cell receptor beta chains listed below, sequenced in a study of blood T cell repertoires in COVID-19. Profiling relied on immunoSEQ multiplex PCR, and the TCRdb table lists in-frame clones only, not all of them. The sample gives roughly 210,000 clones, around 80% of which show up once; about 10% is in the top ten. Sequences were obtained from peripheral blood. The receptors were sampled from a woman of 80 years or more with COVID-19, enrolled during active disease.

V and J are TRBV11-2 and TRBJ2-7, with a tentative D call TRBD1 (5 bases). The CDR3 is 13 residues long. V gave up 3 bases and J gave up 2 bases, with 8 bases separating them. Germline V gives CDR1 SGHAT, CDR2 FQNNGV. CDR3 bases: TGTGCCAGCAGCTTGCCAGGGACCTACGAGCAGTACTTC. Residues: CASSLPGTYEQYF.

The V call is TRBV11-2, the J call TRBJ1-1; 7 nucleotides align to TRBD1. Germline V lookup: CDR1 SGHAT, CDR2 FQNNGV. V lost 1 base and J lost 6; bases outside the gene matches: 8. The CDR3 runs to 15 residues. The CDR3: CASSLVGQAVPEAFF. CDR3 sequence (DNA): TGTGCCAGCAGCTTAGTCGGACAGGCGGTCCCTGAAGCTTTCTTT. The full variable domain, rest sourced from reference TRBV11-2 and TRBJ1-1, is EAGVAQSPRYKIIEKRQSVAFWCNPISGHATLYWYQQILGQGPKLLIQFQNNGVVDDSQLPKDRFSAERLKGVDSTLKIQPAKLEDSAVYLCASSLVGQAVPEAFFGQGTRLTVV.

The sample holds one count of this clone. V usage is TRBV7-2 and J usage is TRBJ1-1; 7 bases match TRBD1. From germline, CDR1 is SGHTA and CDR2 FQGNSA. CDR3 length: 15 residues. Trimming at V came to 5 bases and at J to 10 bases, leaving 16 bases not matched to a gene. In DNA form, the CDR3 reads TGTGCCAGCAGCCCTACAGGGGTGCAGCACCCAGGAGCTTTCTTT. Translation: CASSPTGVQHPGAFF.

The chain combines TRBV18 with TRBJ2-5; 7 nucleotides line up with TRBD1. The CDR3 covers 13 residues. The germline V gene has CDR1 KGHSH and CDR2 LQKENI. The trim removed 6 bases at V and 5 bases at J, leaving 6 bases unmatched. The chain's CDR3 is CASSTGNEETQYF. In nucleotides, the CDR3 is TGTGCCAGCTCGACAGGGAATGAGGAGACCCAGTACTTC.

This clone was picked up one time. The chain carries TRBV7-2 and TRBJ1-2; D gene uncertain. The V gene's germline CDR1 is SGHTA and CDR2 FQGNSA. CDR3 size: 15 residues. Trimming shortened V by 4 bases and J by 8 bases, and 20 bases separated the two germline ends. In nucleotides, the CDR3 is TGTGCCAGCAGCTCCGGGAGCTCTAGACGGGAAGGCTACACCTTC. It specifies CASSSGSSRREGYTF.

This clone was recorded only once. V is TRBV18 and J is TRBJ1-6, with D possibly matching TRBD1 (5 bases). Trimming pared 1 base from V and 11 bases from J, leaving 12 bases between. Germline V gene data show CDR1 as KGHSH and CDR2 as LQKENI. The CDR3 is made up of 14 amino acids. The CDR3 bases are TGTGCCAGCTCACCACAGGCAGCGGGGGCACCCCTCCACTTT. Encoded protein: CASSPQAAGAPLHF.

V gene TRBV2 combines with J gene TRBJ2-1; D may be TRBD1 (5 bases). CDR1 is SNHLY, CDR2 FYNNEI, per germline. The CDR3 is 13 residues long. Trimming pared 5 bases from V and 7 bases from J, leaving 12 bases between. The CDR3 loop is CASSTQGRNEQFF. CDR3 coding DNA: TGTGCCAGCAGTACTCAGGGAAGAAATGAGCAGTTCTTC.

On this clone itself: Other DNA sequences in this sample translate to the same CDR3. The genes are TRBV7-9 and TRBJ1-1; no clear D gene. V lost 2 bases and J lost 2, with 6 bases in between. The germline gives CDR1 SEHNR, CDR2 FQNEAQ (reference sequence). The CDR3 is made up of 13 amino acids. The chain's CDR3 is CASSLQENTEAFF. The CDR3 DNA is TGTGCCAGCAGCTTACAGGAAAACACTGAAGCTTTCTTT.

The rearrangement links TRBV2 to TRBJ2-7, with a tentative D call TRBD2 (5 bases). The CDR3 is 14 amino acids. CDR1 SNHLY and CDR2 FYNNEI come from the germline V gene. Trimming pared 6 bases from V and 0 bases from J, leaving 12 bases between. CDR3 loop: CASRGVSGSYEQYF. The CDR3, as DNA: TGTGCCAGCAGGGGAGTGAGCGGCTCCTACGAGCAGTACTTC.

The gene calls are TRBV7-3 and TRBJ1-5; no reliable D call. This CDR3 spans 14 amino acids. Trimming cost V 2 bases and J 7 bases, with 12 bases left between them. Germline V gene sequence: CDR1 SGHTA, CDR2 FQGTGA. The CDR3 reads CASSLGPGNQPQHF. The DNA of the CDR3 is TGTGCCAGCAGCTTAGGGCCGGGGAACCAGCCCCAGCATTTT.

The chain links TRBV6-5 to TRBJ2-3, with a possible D match to TRBD1 (7 bases). Deletions cut 2 bases from V and 2 bases from J, with 11 bases between. Germline V gene lookup returns CDR1 MNHEY and CDR2 SVGAGI. This CDR3 comprises 15 residues. CDR3 sequence reads: CASSYQGGPTDTQYF. In DNA form, the CDR3 reads TGTGCCAGCAGTTACCAGGGGGGACCCACAGATACGCAGTATTTT.

The rearrangement joins TRBV27 to TRBJ1-2; 11 nucleotides line up with TRBD1. J lost 3 bases, V lost 4 bases, and 4 bases had no gene match. CDR3 length equals 15 residues. The germline V gene encodes CDR1 MNHEY and CDR2 SMNVEV (reference sequence). The CDR3 sequence is CASSSRDRGDYGYTF. The CDR3 DNA reads as TGTGCCAGCAGTTCCCGGGACAGGGGGGACTATGGCTACACCTTC.

The J gene is TRBJ1-6, the V gene TRBV25-1; TRBD1 matches 10 bases. The ends lost 6 bases at V and 9 bases at J; junction bases unmatched: 2. The CDR3 is made up of 13 amino acids. Germline V gene data show CDR1 as MGHDK and CDR2 as SYGVNS. CDR3 coding DNA: TGTGCCAGCAGGGGGACAGGGGTTTCACCCCTCCACTTT. It yields the protein CASRGTGVSPLHF.

The chain has TRBV3-1 (or the pseudogene TRBV3-2) and TRBJ2-3; D gene uncertain. Trimming shortened V by 4 bases and J by 2 bases, and 7 bases separated the two germline ends. Looked up from germline, CDR1 is LGHDT and CDR2 is YNNKEL (reference sequence). The CDR3 totals 13 residues. CDR3 bases: TGTGCCAGCAGCCGTCTACTCACAGATACGCAGTATTTT. Protein sequence: CASSRLLTDTQYF.

The gene calls are TRBV21-1 and TRBJ2-3; the table's D call, TRBD1, has no DNA check behind it. TRBV21-1 is a known pseudogene. There are 14 residues in the CDR3. The CDR3 DNA reads as TGTGCCACCCCAGGGACAGGGGGCACAGATACGCAGTATTTT. The encoded protein is CATPGTGGTDTQYF.

This chain connects TRBV5-6 to TRBJ1-2, with D possibly being TRBD1 (6 bases). The CDR3 has 13 amino acids. Trimming took 3 bases from V and 4 from J, leaving 10 bases between them. Germline V lookup: CDR1 SGHDT, CDR2 YYEEEE. In DNA form, the CDR3 reads TGTGCCAGCAGCTCAACAGGGTCCTATGGCTACACCTTC. Protein: CASSSTGSYGYTF.

This clone was seen only a few times. The rearrangement joins TRBV5-6 to TRBJ1-5; 7 bases map to TRBD1. CDR3 length: 15 residues. Trimming took 3 bases from V and 7 from J; bases not matched to a gene: 10. Germline assignment: CDR1 SGHDT and CDR2 YYEEEE. Here the CDR3 reads CASSSAPTGTQPQHF. The CDR3 region has the DNA TGTGCCAGCAGCTCCGCCCCGACAGGGACCCAGCCCCAGCATTTT.

V and J are TRBV7-2 and TRBJ2-1; D possibly corresponds to TRBD2 (6 bases). V lost 3 bases and J lost 5, with 14 bases in between. This CDR3 spans 15 amino acids. Germline CDR1 is SGHTA and CDR2 is FQGNSA. The chain's CDR3 is CASSFLHTSNNEQFF. CDR3 nucleotides: TGTGCCAGCAGCTTCCTTCATACTAGCAACAATGAGCAGTTCTTC.

This chain joins TRBV6-4 and TRBJ1-1, with TRBD1 matching 10 bases. The junction had 9 bases not matched to a gene; V was cut back by 6 bases and J by 2 bases. In germline, CDR1 is MRHNA, CDR2 SNTAGT. This CDR3 region has 16 residues. The CDR3 loop reads CASRRGDRGSNTEAFF. CDR3 bases: TGTGCCAGCAGACGGGGGGACAGGGGATCAAACACTGAAGCTTTCTTT.

The chain is built from TRBV18 and TRBJ1-3; D possibly corresponds to TRBD1 (5 bases). CDR3 length: 17 residues. The germline V and J ends were trimmed by 0 bases and 1 base, with 13 bases remaining between them. Germline loops: CDR1 KGHSH, CDR2 LQKENI. The DNA of the CDR3 is TGTGCCAGCTCACCACCGGGGCAGGGAGGATCTGGAAACACCATATATTTT. Protein sequence: CASSPPGQGGSGNTIYF.

This rearrangement joins TRBV3-1 (or the pseudogene TRBV3-2) to TRBJ1-6, with TRBD1 identical over 9 bases. Germline trimming cut 4 bases from V and 10 bases from J; bases unmatched to any gene: 5. Germline V gives CDR1 LGHDT, CDR2 YNNKEL (reference sequence). CDR3 length: 14 residues. The chain's CDR3 is CASSPGQGYSPLHF. In nucleotides, the CDR3 is TGTGCCAGCAGCCCTGGACAGGGGTACTCACCCCTCCACTTT.

The genes are TRBV1 and TRBJ2-2; the table names TRBD2, a call not compared with the DNA. TRBV1 is noted as a pseudogene. The CDR3 loop spans 17 amino acids. CDR3 in amino acids: CTSSQDSERGVTGELFF. Written as DNA, the CDR3 is TGCACCAGCAGCCAAGATTCCGAGCGGGGGGTTACCGGGGAGCTGTTTTTT.

The V gene is TRBV30, the J gene TRBJ1-2; no reliable D call. Trimming removed 0 bases from V and 1 base from J, with 9 bases in between. CDR1 is GTSNPN and CDR2 is SVGIG in the germline V gene (reference sequence). CDR3 length equals 14 residues. Here the CDR3 reads CAWSVRGFNYGYTF. The CDR3 DNA follows: TGTGCCTGGAGTGTCAGAGGGTTTAACTATGGCTACACCTTC.